The clone carrying this TCR beta chain was found a few times. Compared with germline, one end of the junction differs, possibly owing to a read error. The entry originates in a study of T-cell reconstitution after alpha-beta-depleted transplantation in children. The V gene's germline CDR1 is SQVTM and CDR2 ANQGSEA. The length of the CDR3 is 9 residues. TCRbeta library preparation incorporated unique molecular identifiers. Each CDR3 protein is one row after TCRdb ran MiXCR on the PCR reads. The sample has about 500,000 distinct CDR3 sequences, around a third seen once. The sequence derives from a human donor who donated a stem cell graft to a child with aplastic anemia. Sequenced material: PBMCs from the stem cell graft donor, taken from the stem cell graft. The chain couples TRBV29-1 to TRBJ1-2; TRBD1 matches at 8 bases. CDR3 loop: CSATGTGLF. DNA of the CDR3: TGCAGCGCGACCGGGACAGGTCTCTTC.